This T cell receptor beta chain came from a study of cytomegalovirus exposure and HLA in healthy donors. Study results and limitations: Using the classifier, cytomegalovirus status was reportedly diagnosed with high specificity and sensitivity. Overall, approximately 180 TCR beta chains were annotated as cytomegalovirus-associated.

CDR1 and CDR2 (germline): WNHNN, SYGVQD (reference sequence). The CDR3 has 12 amino acids. V was shortened by 6 bases and J by 6 bases, with 12 bases between the two germline ends. With respect to this clone: Its target is unknown.

The repertoire was sequenced with immunoSEQ multiplex PCR; TCRdb's copy has only in-frame clones and lacks some. The table records around 70,000 clones, 94% of them present only once. The J gene is TRBJ2-7, the V gene TRBV10-1; TRBD1 might be the D (6 bases). What was sequenced was PBMCs. The TCR sequence derives from a man aged 18-30 years in good health and CMV-seropositive. The CDR3 DNA follows: TGCGCCAGCAGCCCAGGGGTGGGCGAGCAGTACTTC. This translates into CASSPGVGEQYF.